What follows are 7 T cell receptor beta chains derived from one specimen sequenced in a study of CD8+CD57+ T cells in acquired aplastic anemia. It was patients with CD8+CD57+ cell expansion by flow cytometry who were chosen for sequencing. Profiling of TCR beta VDJ combinations and CDR3 sequences used genomic DNA as template. From the reads, TCRdb called clonotypes with MiXCR, one entry per CDR3 protein. There are tens of thousands of distinct CDR3 sequences in the sample; around 70% occur only once, and roughly 80% lies in the top ten. The source material was sorted CD4+, CD8+, or CD8+CD57+ T cells (not recorded which) from PBMCs. These receptors came from a human donor with aplastic anemia.

The genes are TRBV10-3 and TRBJ1-1; 7 bases agree with TRBD1. The CDR3 has 14 amino acids. The V segment lost 1 base and the J segment 1 base; nucleotides outside the gene matches: 0. CDR1 and CDR2 from the germline V gene are ENHRY and SYGVKD. The CDR3 sequence: CAISEYRGNTEAFF. Written as DNA, the CDR3 is TGTGCCATCAGTGAGTACAGGGGGAACACTGAAGCTTTCTTT.

The CDR3 sequence is CASSPRVRAGETQYF. The CDR3 DNA reads TGTGCCAGCAGCCCCCGTGTCAGGGCCGGGGAGACCCAGTACTTC. The chain has TRBV9 and TRBJ2-5, with a tentative D call TRBD1 (5 bases). Germline V lookup: CDR1 SGDLS, CDR2 YYNGEE. The CDR3 spans 15 residues. Trimming pared 4 bases from V and 5 bases from J, leaving 18 bases between.

This clonotype was detected ten times or more. The chain is built from TRBV3-1 and TRBJ2-7; the D is unclear. V was pared by 10 bases and J by 0 bases, with 16 bases between. Looked up from germline, CDR1 is LGHDT and CDR2 is YNNKEL (reference sequence). This CDR3 region has 14 residues. In nucleotides, the CDR3 is TGTGCCACCGCCGGAGACCTTTCCTCCTACGAGCAGTACTTC. The encoded protein is CATAGDLSSYEQYF.

The chain joins TRBV5-1 to TRBJ1-1, with D uncertain. The CDR3 spans 13 residues. V lost 0 bases, J lost 5 bases, and 8 bases lay in between. Germline V gene data show CDR1 as SGHRS and CDR2 as YFSETQ. The CDR3 DNA follows: TGCGCCAGCAGCTTGGAAAGTGAAACTGAAGCTTTCTTT. Translated: CASSLESETEAFF.

This chain links TRBV7-9 with TRBJ1-5; D unclear. This CDR3 region has 13 residues. Germline V lookup: CDR1 SEHNR, CDR2 FQNEAQ (reference sequence). Trimming cost V 3 bases and J 7 bases, with 10 bases left between them. The CDR3, as DNA: TGTGCCAGCAGCTTGGTGGGGTCCCAGCCCCAGCATTTT. It is translated as CASSLVGSQPQHF.

CDR3 amino acids: CASRIRTVGAYEQYF. The CDR3 DNA reads TGTGCCAGCAGGATCAGGACAGTGGGAGCCTACGAGCAGTACTTC. The V and J genes are TRBV2 and TRBJ2-7; possibly TRBD1 for D (6 bases). CDR1 and CDR2 (germline): SNHLY, FYNNEI. Trimming took off 6 bases at V and 2 bases at J, with 17 bases between the two ends. The CDR3 totals 15 residues.

V is TRBV19 and J is TRBJ2-5; D is possibly TRBD2 (6 bases). This CDR3 contains 13 residues. Germline V CDR1 and CDR2: LNHDA, SQIVND (reference sequence). V lost 5 bases, J lost 1 base, and 8 bases lay in between. CDR3: CASSLASQETQYF. The CDR3 bases are TGTGCCAGTAGTCTAGCGTCCCAAGAGACCCAGTACTTC.